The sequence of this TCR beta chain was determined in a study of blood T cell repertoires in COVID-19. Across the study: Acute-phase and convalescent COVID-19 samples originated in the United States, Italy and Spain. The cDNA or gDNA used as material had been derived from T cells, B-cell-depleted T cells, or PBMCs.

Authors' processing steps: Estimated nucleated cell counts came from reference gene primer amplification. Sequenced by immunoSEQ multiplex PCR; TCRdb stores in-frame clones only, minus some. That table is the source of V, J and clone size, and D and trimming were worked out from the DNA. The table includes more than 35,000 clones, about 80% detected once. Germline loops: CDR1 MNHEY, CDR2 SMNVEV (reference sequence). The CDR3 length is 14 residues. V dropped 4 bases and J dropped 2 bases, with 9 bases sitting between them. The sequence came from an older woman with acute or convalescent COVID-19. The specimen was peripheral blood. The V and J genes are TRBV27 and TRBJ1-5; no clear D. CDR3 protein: CASSSWSGNQPQHF. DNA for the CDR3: TGTGCCAGCAGTTCCTGGTCGGGCAATCAGCCCCAGCATTTT.